This entry lists 20 T cell receptor beta chains sequenced from one sample in a study of shared clonotypes between healthy human individuals. Assay: immunoSEQ multiplex PCR; the TCRdb copy retains only in-frame clones and omits some. The sample shows approximately 2.1 million clones, 85% to 95% of them seen only once. Sequencing was performed on naive CD4+ T cells from PBMCs. Subset in this sample: CD45RA+ positively selected. The receptors originated from a man between 18 and 29 years old in good health. Some clones in this sample may be carry-over from other donors' samples.

The chain employs TRBV7-9 and TRBJ2-1; 7 bases align to TRBD1. With 1 base clipped from V and 7 bases from J, the junction kept 7 bases outside the gene matches. The germline CDR1 and CDR2 sequences are SEHNR and FQNEAQ (reference sequence). The length of the CDR3 is 15 residues. CDR3 region: CASSLVRGRWNEQFF. The CDR3 DNA follows: TGTGCCAGCAGCTTAGTAAGGGGGCGGTGGAATGAGCAGTTCTTC.

CDR3 protein: CASRFWDGENEQYF. In DNA form, the CDR3 reads TGTGCCAGCAGATTTTGGGATGGGGAGAACGAGCAGTACTTC. The chain recombines TRBV6-5 with TRBJ2-7; possible D gene TRBD2, 5 bases. V was clipped by 6 bases and J by 5 bases, with 17 bases between them. Germline CDR1 and CDR2: MNHEY and SVGAGI. The CDR3 covers 14 residues.

CDR3 protein: CASSPRTSGATDTQYF. CDR3 bases: TGTGCCAGCAGTCCCCGGACTAGCGGGGCCACAGATACGCAGTATTTT. The chain is built from TRBV2 and TRBJ2-3; 12 positions match TRBD2. Per the germline V gene, CDR1 is SNHLY and CDR2 is FYNNEI. Trimming cost V 5 bases and J 2 bases; bases outside gene matches: 5. The CDR3 spans 16 residues.

This rearrangement joins TRBV28 to TRBJ2-7, with D maybe TRBD2 (7 bases). The V end lost 7 bases, the J end lost 2 bases, and 18 bases lay between the germline ends. The CDR3 has 15 residues. CDR1 MDHEN and CDR2 SYDVKM come from the germline V gene. This CDR3 is CASIPWGGGTYEQYF. In DNA form, the CDR3 reads TGTGCCAGCATCCCCTGGGGGGGCGGGACCTACGAGCAGTACTTC.

V usage is TRBV30 and J usage is TRBJ2-6; D gene uncertain. Trimming cost V 1 base and J 3 bases, with 13 bases left between them. Germline CDR1 reads GTSNPN; CDR2 reads SVGIG (reference sequence). This CDR3 is built from 16 residues. In nucleotides, the CDR3 is TGTGCCTGGAGTGGTGGTTTAGTGGTTGGGGCCAACGTCCTGACTTTC. Its translation is CAWSGGLVVGANVLTF.

The rearrangement joins TRBV5-1 to TRBJ2-2; possibly TRBD1 for D (5 bases). The CDR3 runs 17 residues. V was trimmed by 2 bases and J by 1 base, leaving 15 bases between them. Per germline, CDR1 SGHRS and CDR2 YFSETQ. The DNA for the CDR3 is TGCGCCAGCAGCTTTTTATTGGGGCAGATGAACACCGGGGAGCTGTTTTTT. Translation gives CASSFLLGQMNTGELFF.

This chain's CDR3 is CASRPRTESIRMNTEAFF. CDR3 nucleotide sequence: TGTGCCAGCAGACCGAGGACAGAGTCGATCCGAATGAACACTGAAGCTTTCTTT. The rearrangement joins TRBV5-4 to TRBJ1-1; D is possibly TRBD1 (6 bases). CDR1 and CDR2 from the germline V gene are SGHNT and YYREEE (reference sequence). The V end lost 5 bases, the J end lost 0 bases, and 23 bases lay between the germline ends. The CDR3 covers 18 residues.

For the CDR3, the DNA is TGTGCCACAACGCAATCCCCCAGGGCGAGCAATCAGCCCCAGCATTTT. Protein sequence: CATTQSPRASNQPQHF. The genes are TRBV19 and TRBJ1-5, with D perhaps TRBD1 (5 bases). The CDR3 has 16 amino acids. CDR1 is LNHDA, CDR2 SQIVND, per germline (reference sequence). Trimming took off 10 bases at V and 1 base at J, with 20 bases between the two ends.

The rearrangement uses TRBV5-1 and TRBJ2-6; D unclear. CDR1 and CDR2 (germline): SGHRS, YFSETQ. This CDR3 has 15 residues. The V gene lost 4 bases and the J gene lost 0 bases, with 8 bases spanning the gap. The DNA for the CDR3 is TGCGCCAGCAGCGCCCTTTACTCTGGGGCCAACGTCCTGACTTTC. This encodes CASSALYSGANVLTF.

The chain combines TRBV2 with TRBJ1-1; 7 nucleotides agree with TRBD1. The CDR3 spans 15 residues. Per germline, CDR1 SNHLY and CDR2 FYNNEI. The trim removed 5 bases at V and 1 base at J, leaving 7 bases unmatched. The CDR3 protein is CASSPQGYANTEAFF. CDR3 DNA sequence: TGTGCCAGCAGTCCACAGGGGTATGCGAACACTGAAGCTTTCTTT.

The CDR3 spells CASSSVGDFDYTF. CDR3 nucleotides: TGTGCCAGCAGTTCAGTGGGCGATTTTGACTACACCTTC. The chain uses TRBV28 and TRBJ1-2; D is unresolved. The CDR3 covers 13 residues. CDR1 is MDHEN and CDR2 is SYDVKM in the germline V gene. Trimming pared 4 bases from V and 10 bases from J, leaving 16 bases between.

The J gene is TRBJ1-1, the V gene TRBV30; D remains unclear. V was trimmed by 5 bases and J by 8 bases, leaving 18 bases between them. Germline assignment: CDR1 GTSNPN and CDR2 SVGIG (reference sequence). The CDR3 covers 13 residues. CDR3 bases: TGTGCCTGGGGGAACGGCCGCTGGACCGAAGCTTTCTTT. Amino acids: CAWGNGRWTEAFF.

The chain combines TRBV2 with TRBJ2-7; D may be TRBD1 (6 bases). With 4 bases removed from V and 4 bases from J, the gap between germline ends came to 23 bases. The germline gives CDR1 SNHLY, CDR2 FYNNEI. This CDR3 is built from 17 residues. CDR3: CASSVPFLKQGSYEQYF. CDR3 coding DNA: TGTGCCAGCAGTGTTCCTTTTTTGAAGCAGGGGAGTTACGAGCAGTACTTC.

V usage is TRBV5-1 and J usage is TRBJ2-5, with 8 bases aligning to TRBD2. From germline, CDR1 is SGHRS and CDR2 YFSETQ. J lost 5 bases, V lost 0 bases, and 6 bases had no gene match. This CDR3 spans 15 amino acids. The CDR3 bases are TGCGCCAGCAGCTTGGGACAGACTAGCGCTGAGACCCAGTACTTC. Translating it yields CASSLGQTSAETQYF. Full variable domain (rest looked up from reference TRBV5-1 and TRBJ2-5): KAGVTQTPRYLIKTRGQQVTLSCSPISGHRSVSWYQQTPGQGLQFLFEYFSETQRNKGNFPGRFSGRQFSNSRSEMNVSTLELGDSALYLCASSLGQTSAETQYFGPGTRLLVL.

The chain carries TRBV25-1 and TRBJ2-1, with 7 bases fitting TRBD1. V shed 2 bases, J shed 8 bases, and the junction held 6 bases outside the gene matches. CDR3 length: 14 amino acids. Germline V gives CDR1 MGHDK, CDR2 SYGVNS. The CDR3 region is CASSERKGADEQFF. CDR3 DNA: TGTGCCAGCAGTGAAAGGAAGGGGGCCGATGAGCAGTTCTTC.

The V call is TRBV19, the J call TRBJ2-2; TRBD1 or TRBD2 may be the D gene (6 bases each). The CDR3 covers 15 residues. V lost 2 bases and J lost 4, with 11 bases in between. Germline CDR1 LNHDA, CDR2 SQIVND (reference sequence). CDR3: CASSIRGDFTGELFF. The CDR3, as DNA: TGTGCCAGTAGTATAAGGGGGGACTTCACCGGGGAGCTGTTTTTT.

This chain uses TRBV5-8 with TRBJ1-1; D might be TRBD1 (6 bases). Germline V gene sequence: CDR1 SGHTS, CDR2 YDEGEE. The CDR3 has 15 amino acids. V lost 4 bases, J lost 0 bases, and 13 bases lay in between. Here the CDR3 reads CASSPGQHMNTEAFF. For the CDR3, the DNA is TGTGCCAGCAGCCCCGGACAGCACATGAACACTGAAGCTTTCTTT.

A word on this clone: The junction differs from germline at one of its ends, possibly a read error. This chain links TRBV9 with TRBJ2-5; 8 bases agree with TRBD2. The germline CDR1 and CDR2 sequences are SGDLS and YYNGEE. There are 17 residues in the CDR3. CDR3 in amino acids: CASSASGTSRYQGTQYF. The CDR3 region has the DNA TGTGCCAGCAGCGCCTCCGGGACTAGTCGTTACCAAGGGACCCAGTACTTC.

V and J are TRBV27 and TRBJ2-1; 8 bases are shared with TRBD2. The CDR3 spans 13 residues. CDR1 MNHEY and CDR2 SMNVEV come from the germline V gene (reference sequence). Unmatched junction bases numbered 6, after V lost 10 bases and J lost 4 bases. CDR3 sequence: CATGRVLYNEQFF. CDR3 nucleotides: TGTGCCACCGGGAGGGTTTTATACAATGAGCAGTTCTTC.

This chain's CDR3 is CASSLAGHGYTF. As DNA, the CDR3 is TGTGCCAGCAGCTTAGCAGGGCATGGCTACACCTTC. The chain has TRBV7-9 and TRBJ1-2, with D hard to call. Germline V gene data show CDR1 as SEHNR and CDR2 as FQNEAQ (reference sequence). The CDR3 is 12 amino acids. V was clipped by 0 bases and J by 6 bases, with 5 bases between them. Looking up the rest from reference TRBV7-9 and TRBJ1-2 gives the full variable domain: DTGVSQNPRHKITKRGQNVTFRCDPISEHNRLYWYRQTLGQGPEFLTYFQNEAQLEKSRLLSDRFSAERPKGSFSTLEIQRTEQGDSAMYLCASSLAGHGYTFGSGTRLTVV.